This T cell receptor beta chain came from a study of OX40 agonist ivuxolimab in advanced cancers. Across the whole study: Intravenous ivuxolimab at 0.01 to 10 mg/kg was given to patients every 2 weeks.

CDR3 length: 15 amino acids. After removal of 3 bases from V and 1 base from J, the junction contained 4 bases not matched to a gene. In germline, CDR1 is SNHLY, CDR2 FYNNEI. Notes on this clone: What it recognizes is unknown.

General observations from the study: Researchers did not determine the expanded peripheral T cells' antigen specificity.

Assay: immunoSEQ multiplex PCR; the TCRdb copy retains only in-frame clones and omits some. The data contain tens of thousands of clones, roughly 80% of them seen just once; the ten biggest clones take up about 5%. The rearrangement joins TRBV2 to TRBJ1-1; TRBD1 agrees at 8 bases. This receptor was taken from an adult with an advanced solid tumor such as melanoma, head and neck, liver or kidney cancer. The input for sequencing was CD4+ or CD8+ T cells sorted from blood, taken in a trial of the OX40 agonist ivuxolimab. The CDR3 sequence is CASSEQGARNTEAFF. The CDR3 DNA reads as TGTGCCAGCAGTGAGCAGGGGGCTAGGAACACTGAAGCTTTCTTT. Looking up the rest from reference TRBV2 and TRBJ1-1 gives the full variable domain: EPEVTQTPSHQVTQMGQEVILRCVPISNHLYFYWYRQILGQKVEFLVSFYNNEISEKSEIFDDQFSVERPDGSNFTLKIRSTKLEDSAMYFCASSEQGARNTEAFFGQGTRLTVV.